Detailed here is one T cell receptor (beta chain). This record comes from a study of blood T cell repertoires in COVID-19. At the level of the study: There were acute and convalescent COVID-19 samples, and they came from the United States, Italy and Spain. T cells, B-cell-depleted T cells, or PBMCs supplied cDNA or gDNA.

The authors' processing: Amplification with reference gene primers provided the estimates of nucleated cell counts. Produced via immunoSEQ multiplex PCR; TCRdb's table is partial and in-frame only. The V and J calls and clone size were taken over from that table, and D and trimming were inferred from the DNA. This table holds some 77,000 clones, around 91% found once. Per germline, CDR1 SQVTM and CDR2 ANQGSEA. This CDR3 is built from 14 residues. Trimming removed 4 bases from V and 0 bases from J, with 10 bases in between. This chain links TRBV29-1 with TRBJ1-3, with a tentative D call TRBD1 (5 bases). What was sequenced was peripheral blood. This TCR was sampled from a woman aged 80 or over with active or convalescent COVID-19. In DNA form, the CDR3 reads TGCAGCGTTGGGGACGGGAGCTCTGGAAACACCATATATTTT. This translates into CSVGDGSSGNTIYF.